The clone carrying this TCR beta chain was seen ten or more times. These data originate in a study of T cells in Graves' hyperthyroidism and ophthalmopathy. There were TCR beta CDR3 regions amplified from RNA transcripts. The HTBI primer set was used in a first-round RT-PCR of the TCR CDR3. MiXCR was run by TCRdb on the multiplex PCR reads, yielding one entry per CDR3 protein. The sample shows 300,000 to 350,000 distinct CDR3 sequences, approximately 13% of them seen only once. V was cut by 0 bases and J by 4 bases, with 15 bases left in between. CDR3 size: 16 residues. The germline V gene encodes CDR1 LGHDT and CDR2 YNNKEL (reference sequence).

The chain links TRBV3-1 to TRBJ1-2; unclear D gene. The receptor was isolated from a woman aged 25 to 39 with Graves' hyperthyroidism. The sample comprised blood. The CDR3 DNA follows: TGTGCCAGCAGCCAAGAAGTGGGCGCCAGAGTCTATGGCTACACCTTC. Amino acids: CASSQEVGARVYGYTF.